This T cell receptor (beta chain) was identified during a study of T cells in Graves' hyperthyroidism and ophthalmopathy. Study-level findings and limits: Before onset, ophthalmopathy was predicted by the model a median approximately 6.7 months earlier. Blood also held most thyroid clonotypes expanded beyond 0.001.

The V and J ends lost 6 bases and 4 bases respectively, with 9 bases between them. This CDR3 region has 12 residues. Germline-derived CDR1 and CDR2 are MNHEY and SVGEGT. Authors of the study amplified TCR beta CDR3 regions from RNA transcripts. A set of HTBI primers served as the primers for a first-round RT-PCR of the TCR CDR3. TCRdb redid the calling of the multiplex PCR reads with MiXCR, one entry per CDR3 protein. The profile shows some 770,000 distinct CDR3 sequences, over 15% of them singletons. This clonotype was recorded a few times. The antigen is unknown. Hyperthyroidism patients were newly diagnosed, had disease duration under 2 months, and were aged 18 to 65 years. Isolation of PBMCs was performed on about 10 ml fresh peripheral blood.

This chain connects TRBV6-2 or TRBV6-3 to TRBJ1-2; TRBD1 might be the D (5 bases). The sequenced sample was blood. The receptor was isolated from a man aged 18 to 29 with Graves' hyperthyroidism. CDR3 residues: CASRSDSYGYTF. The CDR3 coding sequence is TGTGCCAGCAGATCCGACAGCTATGGCTACACCTTC.